This T cell receptor beta chain was sequenced in a study of PD-L1 blockade in urothelial cancer. For the study at large: Atezolizumab at 1,200 mg intravenously every 3 weeks was started by patients in the mid-2010s.

Germline CDR1 and CDR2: LNHDA and SQIVND (reference sequence). The CDR3 consists of 15 residues. After removal of 8 bases from V and 10 bases from J, the junction contained 16 bases not matched to a gene. TCRdb's copy holds only in-frame clones and misses some; the assay was immunoSEQ multiplex PCR. The table lists more than 55,000 clones, roughly four fifths of them singletons. Time point specified: pretreatment peripheral blood. The receptor's source is a man aged 65 to 85 with urothelial cancer. The sample was PBMCs, taken around atezolizumab (anti-PD-L1) treatment. The rearrangement joins TRBV19 to TRBJ1-1, with 10 bases fitting TRBD1. The chain's CDR3 is CASSDDRTGGYRAFF. The CDR3 DNA is TGTGCCAGTTCGGACGATAGGACAGGGGGATATCGAGCTTTCTTT. Combining the CDR3 with reference TRBV19 and TRBJ1-1 gives the whole variable domain DGGITQSPKYLFRKEGQNVTLSCEQNLNHDAMYWYRQDPGQGLRLIYYSQIVNDFQKGDIAEGYSVSREKKESFPLTVTSAQKNPTAFYLCASSDDRTGGYRAFFGQGTRLTVV.